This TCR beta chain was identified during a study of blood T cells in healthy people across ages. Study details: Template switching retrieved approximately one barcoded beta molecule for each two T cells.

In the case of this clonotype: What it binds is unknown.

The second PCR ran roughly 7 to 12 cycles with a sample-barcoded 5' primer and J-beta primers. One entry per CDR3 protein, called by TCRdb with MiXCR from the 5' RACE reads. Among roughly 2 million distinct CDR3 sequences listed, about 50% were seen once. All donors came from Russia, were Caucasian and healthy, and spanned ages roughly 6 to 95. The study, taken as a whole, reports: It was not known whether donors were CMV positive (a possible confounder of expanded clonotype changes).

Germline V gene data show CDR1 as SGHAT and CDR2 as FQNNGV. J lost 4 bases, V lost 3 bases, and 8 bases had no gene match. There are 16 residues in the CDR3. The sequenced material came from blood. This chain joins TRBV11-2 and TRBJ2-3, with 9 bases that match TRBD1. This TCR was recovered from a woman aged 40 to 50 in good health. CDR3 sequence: CASSLTGTGWADTQYF. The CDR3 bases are TGTGCCAGCAGCTTGACCGGGACAGGGTGGGCAGATACGCAGTATTTT.